One and the same sample provided the 11 T cell receptor beta chains below, sequenced in a study of response to subunit inactivated influenza vaccine (dated 2018 in TCRdb). Library preparation used RT-PCR. TCRdb names Illumina HiSeq 2500 as the instrument used. TCRdb trimmed public reads at Q25 via fastp, called clones via MiXCR and kept in-frame beta chains. Entries that share a CDR3 protein sequence are merged under the most common genes and DNA. Across this sample there are 400,000 to 650,000 distinct CDR3 sequences, with 6.5% to 8% seen only once. The top ten constitute around 13% of the sample. The source material was PBMCs from blood, sampled 23 months after vaccination. The receptors originated from a man aged 50 to 75 who received an inactivated influenza vaccine. Donor details come from another sample of the same person, matched by shared clones.

This clonotype showed up just a few times. The chain carries TRBV5-1 and TRBJ2-2, with 7 positions matching TRBD2. This CDR3 contains 16 residues. Germline V lookup: CDR1 SGHRS, CDR2 YFSETQ. J was trimmed by 4 bases and V by 6 bases; bases with no gene match: 12. CDR3 in amino acids: CASTRGGGSPTGELFF. The DNA for the CDR3 is TGCGCCAGCACCCGAGGCGGCGGGAGCCCCACCGGGGAGCTGTTTTTT.

This clonotype showed up just a few times. The chain combines TRBV10-3 with TRBJ2-3; D is possibly TRBD1 or TRBD2 (5 bases each). The CDR3 sequence is 15 residues long. The germline gives CDR1 ENHRY, CDR2 SYGVKD. The ends were cut back, 3 bases at V and 8 bases at J, with 18 bases in the middle. For the CDR3, the DNA is TGTGCCATCAGTGATCAACTAGGGACCACCATTACGCAGTATTTT. This encodes CAISDQLGTTITQYF.

There are many counts of this clonotype. The gene calls are TRBV5-1 and TRBJ1-4; the D is unclear. Trimming stripped 1 base from V and 7 bases from J, with 14 bases between. The CDR3 spans 15 residues. CDR1 is SGHRS and CDR2 is YFSETQ in the germline V gene. The CDR3 nucleotides are TGCGCCAGCAGCTTGTGGGAGGGTTGGATTGAAAAACTGTTTTTT. Translation gives CASSLWEGWIEKLFF.

Many counts were recorded for this clonotype. This chain connects TRBV6-1 to TRBJ2-1; tentatively, D is TRBD1 or TRBD2 (5 bases each). CDR3 length: 16 residues. Germline loops: CDR1 MNHNS, CDR2 SASEGT. Trimming stripped 5 bases from V and 5 bases from J, with 19 bases between. CDR3 in DNA: TGTGCCAGCAGTCAAACCGGGACGAAACTCAACAATGAGCAGTTCTTC. Residues: CASSQTGTKLNNEQFF.

This clonotype was seen many times. This chain links TRBV2 with TRBJ2-7; TRBD1 agrees at 7 bases. The ends lost 6 bases at V and 3 bases at J; junction bases unmatched: 5. The CDR3 has 13 residues. Germline V gene sequence: CDR1 SNHLY, CDR2 FYNNEI. CDR3 nucleotide sequence: TGTGCCAGCAGCATGACAGGGAGCTACGAGCAGTACTTC. It is translated as CASSMTGSYEQYF.

This clonotype has more than one count but fewer than ten. The chain employs TRBV7-2 and TRBJ2-7, with TRBD2 matching 9 bases. The CDR3 covers 16 residues. The germline V gene has CDR1 SGHTA and CDR2 FQGNSA. The J segment lost 3 bases and the V segment lost 0 bases, leaving 6 bases of the junction unmatched. CDR3 nucleotides: TGTGCCAGCAGCTTAGCGGCTACTAGCGGGCTCTACGAGCAGTACTTC. Translation gives CASSLAATSGLYEQYF.

This chain uses TRBV11-2 with TRBJ2-6; D call uncertain. Per the germline V gene, CDR1 is SGHAT and CDR2 is FQNNGV. V was clipped by 3 bases and J by 0 bases, with 6 bases between them. The CDR3 runs 15 residues. Here the CDR3 DNA reads TGTGCCAGCAGCTTGAGTGCCTCTGGGGCCAACGTCCTGACTTTC. Translation: CASSLSASGANVLTF.

This clonotype was observed a handful of times. The chain is built from TRBV28 and TRBJ2-1; 7 bases map to TRBD1. With V trimmed by 7 bases and J by 5 bases, 8 bases remained unmatched. The CDR3 length is 14 residues. Germline CDR1 is MDHEN and CDR2 is SYDVKM. As DNA, the CDR3 is TGTGCCAGCAAATACAGGGGCTACCACAATGAGCAGTTCTTC. This codes for CASKYRGYHNEQFF. Together with reference TRBV28 and TRBJ2-1, the CDR3 gives the full variable domain: DVKVTQSSRYLVKRTGEKVFLECVQDMDHENMFWYRQDPGLGLRLIYFSYDVKMKEKGDIPEGYSVSREKKERFSLILESASTNQTSMYLCASKYRGYHNEQFFGPGTRLTVL.

Of note for this clonotype: This could be a read error, since a much larger clone is one nucleotide away. The chain uses TRBV28 and TRBJ1-5, with D unresolved. Germline loops: CDR1 MDHEN, CDR2 SYDVKM. The V gene lost 9 bases and the J gene lost 4 bases, with 13 bases spanning the gap. CDR3 length: 13 residues. CDR3 bases: TGTGCCAGAATCCCGGACTTTAATCAGCCCCAGCATTTT. This gives the protein CARIPDFNQPQHF.

This chain's CDR3 is CSARDATGRHYGYTF. CDR3 nucleotides: TGCAGTGCTAGAGATGCGACAGGGCGCCACTATGGCTACACCTTC. The chain recombines TRBV20-1 with TRBJ1-2; 7 bases are shared with TRBD1. V was clipped by 0 bases and J by 3 bases; unmatched bases: 7. The CDR3 contains 15 residues. Germline-derived CDR1 and CDR2 are DFQATT and SNEGSKA (reference sequence).

V is TRBV25-1 and J is TRBJ2-1; 10 bases align to TRBD2. The CDR3 consists of 16 residues. V lost 3 bases, J lost 7 bases, and 9 bases stayed unmatched. Germline V gives CDR1 MGHDK, CDR2 SYGVNS. CDR3 amino acids: CASSETLGLAINEQFF. In nucleotides, the CDR3 is TGTGCCAGCAGTGAGACACTGGGACTAGCGATAAATGAGCAGTTCTTC.